This TCR delta chain was recovered during a study of gamma-delta T cells after stem cell transplantation (dated by TCRdb to the mid-2010s). The library was prepared using RT-PCR. Instrument on record: Illumina MiSeq. Clones were re-identified by TCRdb from the public reads with CATT, and rows with the same DNA were merged. The table for this sample lists some 2,400 delta-chain clones; roughly 19% of them were counted only once. Jointly, the top ten make up under 30% of the sample. With regard to this clone: What this receptor recognizes is not known. No base qualities exist here, and no much larger clone lies one base off it.

The germline V gene gives CDR1 as TSWWSYY and CDR2 as QGS. The CDR3 runs 22 amino acids, cysteine and phenylalanine included. Only the CDR3 region is kept as DNA, spanning 66 bases read in frame from base 1. Trimming removed 1 base from V and 0 bases from J; the gene matches leave 23 bases unexplained. The V and J segments used are TRDV1 and TRDJ1, with TRDD3 matching 7 junction bases. The TCR sequence derives from a human donor. It is not recorded whose cells these are; they may come from a transplant donor. Sample: gamma-delta T cells. The CDR3 is CALGEPTYFHYWGGQYTDKLIF. In nucleotide form, the sequence is TGTGCTCTTGGGGAACCGACCTATTTCCATTACTGGGGAGGGCAGTACACCGATAAACTCATCTTT.